The rows below give T cell receptor beta chains drawn from one sample of a study of cytomegalovirus exposure and HLA in healthy donors. Sequencing used immunoSEQ multiplex PCR; TCRdb keeps in-frame clones, though not all of them. The profile shows 150,000 or so clones, 70% to 90% of them singletons. Sequences were obtained from PBMCs. These receptors were obtained from a human donor in good health. Both conserved end residues are trimmed from each CDR3. Fields, in order: CDR3 protein, V gene, J gene, clone size. Clone size, where shown, is once, few, many, or a class for clones that have expanded.

CDR3aa: ASSTRTSGKFNEQY
v_gene: TRBV28
j_gene: TRBJ2-7
abundance: -

CDR3aa: ASSYSFKSPDEQF
v_gene: TRBV6-5
j_gene: TRBJ2-1
abundance: -

CDR3aa: ASSASRGTSYNEQF
v_gene: TRBV19
j_gene: TRBJ2-1
abundance: once

CDR3aa: ASSSLRDRAPEAF
v_gene: TRBV7-9
j_gene: TRBJ1-1
abundance: -

CDR3aa: ASRSLTFRETVGANVLT
v_gene: TRBV28
j_gene: TRBJ2-6
abundance: -

CDR3aa: ASSLQEYSTDTQY
v_gene: TRBV27
j_gene: TRBJ2-3
abundance: few

CDR3aa: ASSITGTPPSYEQY
v_gene: TRBV19
j_gene: TRBJ2-7
abundance: -

CDR3aa: ASRDRGRIVHGYT
v_gene: TRBV30
j_gene: TRBJ1-2
abundance: -

CDR3aa: ASSRWGWGTEAF
v_gene: TRBV11-2
j_gene: TRBJ1-1
abundance: -

CDR3aa: ASSLDGTSGRETQY
v_gene: TRBV5-6
j_gene: TRBJ2-5
abundance: -

CDR3aa: ASSPGQDSYEQY
v_gene: TRBV18
j_gene: TRBJ2-7
abundance: -

CDR3aa: SARGGIEQF
v_gene: TRBV20-1
j_gene: TRBJ2-1
abundance: -

CDR3aa: ASSLVLNTGELF
v_gene: TRBV5-1
j_gene: TRBJ2-2
abundance: -

CDR3aa: ATSRGLAGGPATDTQY
v_gene: TRBV15
j_gene: TRBJ2-3
abundance: -

CDR3aa: ASSRHSSYEQY
v_gene: TRBV28
j_gene: TRBJ2-7
abundance: -

CDR3aa: ASSYGQSNQPQH
v_gene: TRBV27
j_gene: TRBJ1-5
abundance: -

CDR3aa: ASSLGVQGYNEQF
v_gene: TRBV7-2
j_gene: TRBJ2-1
abundance: -

CDR3aa: ASSQRRGREVQETQY
v_gene: TRBV5-1
j_gene: TRBJ2-5
abundance: -

CDR3aa: ASSSDFSTGELF
v_gene: TRBV11-2
j_gene: TRBJ2-2
abundance: few

CDR3aa: ASGDTSYNEQF
v_gene: TRBV6-1
j_gene: TRBJ2-1
abundance: -

CDR3aa: ASSSPAGHTGELF
v_gene: TRBV7-9
j_gene: TRBJ2-2
abundance: -

CDR3aa: ASSPGLSTDTQY
v_gene: TRBV7-9
j_gene: TRBJ2-3
abundance: -

CDR3aa: ASSQDRVSYEQY
v_gene: TRBV6-5
j_gene: TRBJ2-7
abundance: -

CDR3aa: ASSPRQDDGYT
v_gene: TRBV4-2
j_gene: TRBJ1-2
abundance: -

CDR3aa: ASSSDRGLTGELF
v_gene: TRBV5-4
j_gene: TRBJ2-2
abundance: -

CDR3aa: ASTPTETATYEQY
v_gene: TRBV6-6
j_gene: TRBJ2-7
abundance: -

CDR3aa: ASSPTGTDNYGYT
v_gene: TRBV9
j_gene: TRBJ1-2
abundance: -

CDR3aa: ASSPPGRGIVEYGYT
v_gene: TRBV18
j_gene: TRBJ1-2
abundance: -

CDR3aa: ASSEGGSSYNSPLH
v_gene: TRBV9
j_gene: TRBJ1-6
abundance: -

CDR3aa: ASSLRDRGHEQY
v_gene: TRBV5-1
j_gene: TRBJ2-7
abundance: -

CDR3aa: ASGGNSNQPQH
v_gene: TRBV6-5
j_gene: TRBJ1-5
abundance: -

CDR3aa: ASSPGGSVYEQY
v_gene: TRBV27
j_gene: TRBJ2-7
abundance: once

CDR3aa: ASSLTRTSGAYEQY
v_gene: TRBV7-2
j_gene: TRBJ2-7
abundance: -

CDR3aa: ASSSGRGRTETQY
v_gene: TRBV7-9
j_gene: TRBJ2-5
abundance: -

CDR3aa: ASSLRGFANEQF
v_gene: TRBV7-3
j_gene: TRBJ2-1
abundance: once

CDR3aa: ASSDQGGAANEQF
v_gene: TRBV10-2
j_gene: TRBJ2-1
abundance: -

CDR3aa: ASSGTSGEQY
v_gene: TRBV5-4
j_gene: TRBJ2-7
abundance: -